One and the same sample provided the 23 T cell receptor delta chains below, sequenced in a study of Vδ1+ human thymocytes. Points from the study as a whole: Thymic TRG and TRD repertoires appeared highly polyclonal, with Gaussian CDR3 length distributions.

Which antigens these TCRs recognize remains unknown. Extracted RNA was reverse transcribed into cDNA. Pooled V-gene forward primers with one constant-region reverse primer generated the CDR3 amplicons by multiplex PCR. TCRdb reprocessed the multiplex PCR reads through CATT. The sample yields around 76,000 delta-chain clones, about 30% seen once. Material for sequencing was Vdelta1+ gamma-delta thymocytes from the thymus. The sample's subset: FACS-sorted CD3+ TCRalphabeta- TCRVdelta1+ TCRVdelta2- thymocytes. The receptors originated from a boy younger than two who had congenital heart surgery.

The gene calls are TRDV1 and TRDJ1, with 11 positions matching TRDD3. Trimming took 0 bases from V and 1 from J; bases not matched to a gene: 10. The CDR3 is 19 residues long. Germline V gene sequence: CDR1 TSWWSYY, CDR2 QGS. CDR3 nucleotide sequence: TGTGCTCTTGGGGAACTATCGTCCTGGGGGATACAGGGCACCGATAAACTCATCTTT. It encodes CALGELSSWGIQGTDKLIF.

This clone appeared a few times. The rearrangement joins TRDV1 to TRDJ1; TRDD3 matches 10 bases. Germline CDR1 TSWWSYY, CDR2 QGS. The CDR3 is made up of 18 amino acids. The V and J ends lost 5 bases and 0 bases, in that order; junction bases with no gene match: 12. CDR3 nucleotide sequence: TGTGCTCTTGGGACCCATTATGGGGGATACACTTACACCGATAAACTCATCTTT. Translating gives CALGTHYGGYTYTDKLIF.

This clone was seen a few times. The chain is built from TRDV1 and TRDJ1; D is perhaps TRDD3 (5 bases). V was cut by 2 bases and J by 3 bases, with 19 bases left in between. CDR1 is TSWWSYY, CDR2 QGS, per germline. The CDR3 has 17 amino acids. The CDR3 DNA follows: TGTGCTCTTGGGGAATTCTCGATAACAGGGGGCCCCGATAAACTCATCTTT. Protein sequence: CALGEFSITGGPDKLIF.

A few counts support this clone. The chain combines TRDV1 with TRDJ1, with TRDD2 matching over 8 bases. In germline, CDR1 is TSWWSYY, CDR2 QGS. CDR3 length equals 18 residues. Trimming cost V 3 bases and J 5 bases; bases outside gene matches: 17. CDR3 protein: CALGDPTSYPTLRDKLIF. The CDR3 DNA reads TGTGCTCTTGGGGACCCGACTTCCTACCCTACTCTTCGGGATAAACTCATCTTT.

J is TRDJ1 and V is TRDV1; TRDD3 agrees at 13 bases. The V and J ends lost 2 bases and 0 bases, in that order; junction bases with no gene match: 21. CDR1 and CDR2 from the germline V gene are TSWWSYY and QGS. CDR3 length: 23 residues. The CDR3 nucleotides are TGTGCTCTTGGGGAATTTCCTACTCATATACTGGGGGATACGGAATTGTACACCGATAAACTCATCTTT. Translating gives CALGEFPTHILGDTELYTDKLIF.

This rearrangement joins TRDV1 to TRDJ1; the match to TRDD3 covers 7 bases. Germline V gene data show CDR1 as TSWWSYY and CDR2 as QGS. The CDR3 is made up of 15 amino acids. V dropped 1 base and J dropped 7; count of bases not matched to a gene: 9. Here the CDR3 DNA reads TGTGCTCTTGGGGAACCGGGAATGGGGGAGAGTAAACTCATCTTT. Translating it yields CALGEPGMGESKLIF.

Turning to this clone: The junction and the germline gene differ at one end; a read error may be behind it. The sample holds other DNA sequences that translate to the same CDR3. V is TRDV1 and J is TRDJ1; 9 bases align to TRDD3. The CDR3 is 21 amino acids. Germline CDR1 and CDR2: TSWWSYY and QGS. In DNA, the CDR3 is TGTGCCCTTGGGGAAGGCGGGCCCAGAACTGGGGGAGCTTATTACACCGATAAACTCATCTTT. Protein product: CALGEGGPRTGGAYYTDKLIF.

This clone came up a few times. The genes are TRDV1 and TRDJ1; D tentatively fits TRDD2 or TRDD3 (6 bases each). CDR1 and CDR2 from the germline V gene are TSWWSYY and QGS. Trimming took off 4 bases at V and 3 bases at J, with 33 bases between the two ends. This CDR3 region has 21 residues. CDR3 sequence (DNA): TGTGCTCTTGGGGGACAGCTTCCTTCCCCGTACTGGGTGATTGATTCCGATAAACTCATCTTT. Translation gives CALGGQLPSPYWVIDSDKLIF.

In this sample, this clone turned up a few times. Other nucleotide sequences from this sample produce the same CDR3. The chain uses TRDV1 and TRDJ1, with 12 bases identical to TRDD3. CDR3 length equals 20 residues. The ends lost 0 bases at V and 1 base at J; junction bases unmatched: 12. Germline CDR1 TSWWSYY, CDR2 QGS. CDR3 nucleotides: TGTGCTCTTGGGGAACTACCTAGTCTGGGGGATACGGGACGCACCGATAAACTCATCTTT. It specifies CALGELPSLGDTGRTDKLIF.

About this clone: This may be a read error, as it is one base from a much larger clone. Other DNA sequences in the same sample also yield this CDR3. The chain combines TRDV2 with TRDJ1; 8 nucleotides match TRDD3. J lost 9 bases, V lost 0 bases, and 23 bases had no gene match. CDR3 length equals 19 residues. Germline values: CDR1 GEAIGNYY, CDR2 EKD. CDR3 nucleotide sequence: TGTGCCTGTGACACCGCCCATTCGCCCGCCGACTGGGGGCCCCCAGAACTCATCTTT. Its protein is CACDTAHSPADWGPPELIF.

V and J are TRDV1 and TRDJ1; D gene ambiguous. The V and J ends lost 0 bases and 8 bases respectively, with 22 bases between them. Germline V gene data show CDR1 as TSWWSYY and CDR2 as QGS. CDR3 length: 17 residues. For the CDR3, the DNA is TGTGCTCTTGGGGAACTCGCGCCCCGCCACGTGGGACCGAAACTCATCTTT. This sequence encodes CALGELAPRHVGPKLIF.

The table lists this clone with a count of one. The V and J genes are TRDV1 and TRDJ1; 9 positions match TRDD3. This CDR3 has 23 residues. J gave up 4 bases and V 2 bases, and 29 bases lay outside the gene matches. Per germline, CDR1 TSWWSYY and CDR2 QGS. CDR3: CALGEMTDYEGIRGGKQGDKLIF. The CDR3 DNA is TGTGCTCTTGGGGAAATGACGGACTACGAGGGGATACGTGGGGGAAAACAGGGCGATAAACTCATCTTT.

As concerns this clone: The junction does not match germline at one end; this may be a read error. The rearrangement links TRDV2 to TRDJ3, with 7 bases that match TRDD3. Per the germline V gene, CDR1 is GEAIGNYY and CDR2 is EKD. This CDR3 region has 19 residues. The CDR3 sequence is CACATESGGISWDTRQMFF. For the CDR3, the DNA is TGTGCCTGTGCCACCGAGTCTGGGGGCATCTCCTGGGACACCCGACAGATGTTTTTC.

The chain uses TRDV1 and TRDJ1; TRDD2 matches 8 bases. V shed 0 bases, J shed 5 bases, and the junction held 23 bases outside the gene matches. CDR3 length equals 21 residues. The germline V gene encodes CDR1 TSWWSYY and CDR2 QGS. The CDR3: CALGELTSYRFREPYRDKLIF. DNA of the CDR3: TGTGCTCTTGGGGAACTGACTTCCTACCGATTCAGGGAACCGTACAGGGATAAACTCATCTTT.

J is TRDJ1 and V is TRDV1; no clear D gene. Germline CDR1 reads TSWWSYY; CDR2 reads QGS. Trimming pared 5 bases from V and 1 base from J, leaving 14 bases between. The CDR3 is made up of 15 amino acids. The CDR3 sequence: CALGLSNVFTDKLIF. As DNA, the CDR3 is TGTGCTCTTGGGCTCTCTAATGTTTTCACCGATAAACTCATCTTT.

Concerning this clone: The identical CDR3 is also encoded by other nucleotide sequences in the sample. The gene calls are TRDV1 and TRDJ1, with 10 nucleotides matching TRDD3. Germline CDR1 is TSWWSYY and CDR2 is QGS. V lost 0 bases and J lost 0; bases outside the gene matches: 16. The CDR3 consists of 21 residues. As DNA, the CDR3 is TGTGCTCTTGGGGAACTAGGGCCTCTGCACACTGGGGGATTTTACACCGATAAACTCATCTTT. It codes for CALGELGPLHTGGFYTDKLIF.

The rearrangement links TRDV1 to TRDJ1; TRDD3 matches 7 bases. Germline V gene lookup returns CDR1 TSWWSYY and CDR2 QGS. This CDR3 comprises 20 residues. V lost 0 bases to trimming and J lost 0 bases; unmatched junction nucleotides: 16. CDR3 sequence reads: CALGELRDTRGYGYTDKLIF. The CDR3 DNA is TGTGCTCTTGGGGAACTTCGGGACACCCGGGGATATGGGTACACCGATAAACTCATCTTT.

This clone was counted once. The V call is TRDV1, the J call TRDJ1; D perhaps matches TRDD2 (5 bases). The CDR3 is 19 residues long. CDR1 is TSWWSYY, CDR2 QGS, per germline. Between the trimmed V and J ends, which lost 1 base and 1 base, there was a span of 22 bases. This chain's CDR3 is CALGERVPRGTVGTDKLIF. CDR3 DNA: TGTGCTCTTGGGGAACGTGTTCCTCGGGGTACTGTGGGCACCGATAAACTCATCTTT.

The rearrangement links TRDV1 to TRDJ1; D not resolved. V lost 0 bases and J 5 bases, leaving 25 bases between the germline ends. The CDR3 extends over 19 amino acids. Germline V CDR1 and CDR2: TSWWSYY, QGS. CDR3 nucleotides: TGTGCTCTTGGGGAACTCACGGTACTGCCTCCCGCGTCAGTGGATAAACTCATCTTT. The encoded protein is CALGELTVLPPASVDKLIF.

A few counts support this clone. The rearrangement uses TRDV1 and TRDJ1; D might be TRDD1 (5 bases). CDR3 size: 23 residues. Per the germline V gene, CDR1 is TSWWSYY and CDR2 is QGS. Between the trimmed V and J ends, which lost 1 base and 0 bases, there was a span of 33 bases. CDR3 sequence reads: CALGEPMTQMTKSLTANTDKLIF. CDR3 DNA sequence: TGTGCTCTTGGGGAACCTATGACCCAGATGACGAAATCTCTGACCGCGAACACCGATAAACTCATCTTT.

Only a few counts were recorded for this clone. The gene calls are TRDV1 and TRDJ1; 8 nucleotides agree with TRDD3. V shed 5 bases and J 1 base; nucleotides not matched to a gene: 18. CDR1 is TSWWSYY, CDR2 QGS, per germline. This CDR3 comprises 19 residues. CDR3 residues: CALGSPWDWGPPSTDKLIF. The CDR3 coding sequence is TGTGCTCTTGGGTCCCCGTGGGACTGGGGGCCCCCCAGCACCGATAAACTCATCTTT.

The rearrangement joins TRDV1 to TRDJ1; 12 bases agree with TRDD3. V lost 3 bases to trimming and J lost 1 base; unmatched junction nucleotides: 24. Germline lookup yields CDR1 TSWWSYY and CDR2 QGS. The CDR3 is 23 residues long. CDR3 region: CALGEEGFLVWGIRTPITDKLIF. In DNA form, the CDR3 reads TGTGCTCTTGGGGAGGAGGGTTTCCTAGTCTGGGGGATACGGACCCCCATCACCGATAAACTCATCTTT.

The chain has TRDV1 and TRDJ1; perhaps TRDD2 as D (6 bases). Germline V gene lookup returns CDR1 TSWWSYY and CDR2 QGS. The CDR3 is 24 amino acids. Trimming shortened V by 5 bases and J by 0 bases, and 40 bases separated the two germline ends. Here the CDR3 reads CALGHWSCIPKTSLTGTYTDKLIF. CDR3 DNA sequence: TGTGCTCTTGGGCACTGGAGCTGTATTCCTAAGACATCTCTTACGGGGACGTACACCGATAAACTCATCTTT.